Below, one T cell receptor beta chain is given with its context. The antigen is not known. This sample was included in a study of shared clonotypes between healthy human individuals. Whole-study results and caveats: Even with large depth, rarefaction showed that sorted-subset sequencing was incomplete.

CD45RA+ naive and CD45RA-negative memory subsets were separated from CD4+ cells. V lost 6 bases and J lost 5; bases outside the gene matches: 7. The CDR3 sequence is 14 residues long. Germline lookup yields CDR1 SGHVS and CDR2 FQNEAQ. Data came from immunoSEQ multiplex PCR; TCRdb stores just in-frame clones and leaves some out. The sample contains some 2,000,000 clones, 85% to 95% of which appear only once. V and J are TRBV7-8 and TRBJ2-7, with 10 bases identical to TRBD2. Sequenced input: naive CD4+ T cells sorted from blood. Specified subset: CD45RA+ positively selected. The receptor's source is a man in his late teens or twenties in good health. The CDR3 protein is CASRTGLAVHEQYF. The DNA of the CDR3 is TGTGCCAGCAGGACCGGACTAGCGGTCCACGAGCAGTACTTC.